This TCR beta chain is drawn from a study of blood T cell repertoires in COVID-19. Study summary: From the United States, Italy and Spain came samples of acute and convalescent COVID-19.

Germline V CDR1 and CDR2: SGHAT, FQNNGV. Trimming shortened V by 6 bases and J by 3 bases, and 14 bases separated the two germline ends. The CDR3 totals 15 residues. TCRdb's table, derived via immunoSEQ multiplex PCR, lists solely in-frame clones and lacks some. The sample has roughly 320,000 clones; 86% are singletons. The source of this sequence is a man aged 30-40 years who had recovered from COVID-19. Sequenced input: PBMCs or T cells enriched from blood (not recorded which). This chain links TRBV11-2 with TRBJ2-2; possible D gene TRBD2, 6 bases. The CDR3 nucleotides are TGTGCCAGCAGACCCGGGGGATCGGACACCGGGGAGCTGTTTTTT. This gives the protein CASRPGGSDTGELFF.